The clone carrying this T cell receptor (beta chain) was observed at least ten times. The CDR3 is 13 amino acids. Germline V gene data show CDR1 as SEHNR and CDR2 as FQNEAQ (reference sequence). Trimming left V 1 base short and J 4 bases short, with 7 bases between. This sample was included in a study of T cells in Graves' hyperthyroidism and ophthalmopathy. Using RNA transcripts as the source, TCR beta CDR3 regions were amplified. First-round RT-PCR of the TCR CDR3 relied on the HTBI primer set. TCRdb reprocessed the multiplex PCR reads with MiXCR, giving one entry per CDR3 protein. The sample has under 450,000 distinct CDR3 sequences, less than 20% seen once.

The clonotype was recovered from a woman aged 18-29 years with Graves' hyperthyroidism. The chain is built from TRBV7-9 and TRBJ1-1, with D unclear. Sequences were obtained from blood. The CDR3 DNA reads as TGTGCCAGCAGCTTAGGGTCAGCCACTGAAGCTTTCTTT. It encodes CASSLGSATEAFF. The entire variable domain, with the rest obtained from reference TRBV7-9 and TRBJ1-1, is as follows: DTGVSQNPRHKITKRGQNVTFRCDPISEHNRLYWYRQTLGQGPEFLTYFQNEAQLEKSRLLSDRFSAERPKGSFSTLEIQRTEQGDSAMYLCASSLGSATEAFFGQGTRLTVV.